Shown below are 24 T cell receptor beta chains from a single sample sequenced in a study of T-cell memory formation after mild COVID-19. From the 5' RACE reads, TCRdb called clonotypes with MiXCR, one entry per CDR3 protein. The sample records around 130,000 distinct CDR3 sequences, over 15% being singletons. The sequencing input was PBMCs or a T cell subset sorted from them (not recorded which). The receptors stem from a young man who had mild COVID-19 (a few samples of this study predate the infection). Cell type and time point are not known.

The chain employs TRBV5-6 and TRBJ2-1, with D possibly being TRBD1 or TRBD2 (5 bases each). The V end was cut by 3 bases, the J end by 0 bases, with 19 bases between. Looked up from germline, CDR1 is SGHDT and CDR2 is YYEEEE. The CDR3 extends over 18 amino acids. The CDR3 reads CASSSNRDRLYSYNEQFF. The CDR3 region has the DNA TGTGCCAGCAGCTCGAACCGGGACCGTCTTTACTCCTACAATGAGCAGTTCTTC.

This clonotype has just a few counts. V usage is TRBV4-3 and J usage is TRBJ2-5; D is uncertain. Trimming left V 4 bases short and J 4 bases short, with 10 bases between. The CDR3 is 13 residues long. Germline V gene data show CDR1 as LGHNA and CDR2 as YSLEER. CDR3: CASSPGFLETQYF. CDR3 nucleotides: TGCGCCAGCAGCCCCGGGTTTTTAGAGACCCAGTACTTC.

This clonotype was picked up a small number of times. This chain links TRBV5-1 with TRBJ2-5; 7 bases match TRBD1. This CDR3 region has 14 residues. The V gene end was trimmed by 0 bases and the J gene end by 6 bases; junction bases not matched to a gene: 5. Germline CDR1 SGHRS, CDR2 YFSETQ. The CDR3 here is CASSLVDRAKTQYF. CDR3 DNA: TGCGCCAGCAGCTTGGTTGACAGGGCCAAGACCCAGTACTTC.

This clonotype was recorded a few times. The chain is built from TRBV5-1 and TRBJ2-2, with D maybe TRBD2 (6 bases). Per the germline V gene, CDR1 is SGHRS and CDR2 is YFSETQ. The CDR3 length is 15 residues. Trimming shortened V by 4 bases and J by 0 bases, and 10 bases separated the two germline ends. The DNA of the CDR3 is TGCGCCAGCAGCCGCGGGGTTACGAACACCGGGGAGCTGTTTTTT. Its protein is CASSRGVTNTGELFF.

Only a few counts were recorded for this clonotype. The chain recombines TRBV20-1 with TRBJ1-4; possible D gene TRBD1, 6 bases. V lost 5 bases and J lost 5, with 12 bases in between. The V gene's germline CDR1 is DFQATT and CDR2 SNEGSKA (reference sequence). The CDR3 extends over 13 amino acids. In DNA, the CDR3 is TGCAGTGCTCCGGACAGATTAAATGAAAAACTGTTTTTT. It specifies CSAPDRLNEKLFF.

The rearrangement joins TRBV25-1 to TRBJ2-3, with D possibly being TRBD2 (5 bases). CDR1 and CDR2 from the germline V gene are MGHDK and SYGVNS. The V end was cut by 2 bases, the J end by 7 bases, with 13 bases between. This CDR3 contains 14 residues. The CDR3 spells CASSEGLSRNTQYF. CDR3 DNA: TGTGCCAGCAGTGAAGGACTCAGCAGGAATACGCAGTATTTT.

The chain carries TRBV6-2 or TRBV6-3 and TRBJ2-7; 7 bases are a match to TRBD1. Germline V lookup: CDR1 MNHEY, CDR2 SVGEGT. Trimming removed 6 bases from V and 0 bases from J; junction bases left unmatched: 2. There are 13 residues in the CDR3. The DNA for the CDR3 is TGTGCCAGCAGAAGGGACAGCTCCTACGAGCAGTACTTC. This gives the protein CASRRDSSYEQYF.

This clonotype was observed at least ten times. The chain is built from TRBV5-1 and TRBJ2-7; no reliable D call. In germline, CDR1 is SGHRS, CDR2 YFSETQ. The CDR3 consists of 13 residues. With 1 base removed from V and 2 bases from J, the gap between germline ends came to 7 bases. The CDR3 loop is CASSLRPPYEQYF. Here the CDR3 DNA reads TGCGCCAGCAGCTTGCGTCCCCCCTACGAGCAGTACTTC.

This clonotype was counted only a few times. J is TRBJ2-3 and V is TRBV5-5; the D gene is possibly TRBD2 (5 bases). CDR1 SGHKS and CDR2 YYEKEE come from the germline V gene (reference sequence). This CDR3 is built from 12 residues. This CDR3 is CAGGFGQRTQYF. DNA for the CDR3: TGTGCGGGTGGTTTTGGGCAGCGGACGCAGTATTTT.

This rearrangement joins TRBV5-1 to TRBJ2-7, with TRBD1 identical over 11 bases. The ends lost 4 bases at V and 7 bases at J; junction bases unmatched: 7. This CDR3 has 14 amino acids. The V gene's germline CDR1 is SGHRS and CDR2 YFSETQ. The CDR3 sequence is CASSQGTGGLEQYV. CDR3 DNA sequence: TGCGCCAGCAGCCAGGGGACAGGGGGTTTAGAGCAGTACGTC.

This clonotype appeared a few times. CDR3: CAATGPPGELFF. Here the CDR3 DNA reads TGTGCCGCGACAGGGCCCCCCGGGGAGCTGTTTTTT. The V and J genes are TRBV10-3 and TRBJ2-2; 7 bases align to TRBD1. There are 12 residues in the CDR3. The germline V gene has CDR1 ENHRY and CDR2 SYGVKD. Germline trimming cut 11 bases from V and 6 bases from J; bases unmatched to any gene: 6.

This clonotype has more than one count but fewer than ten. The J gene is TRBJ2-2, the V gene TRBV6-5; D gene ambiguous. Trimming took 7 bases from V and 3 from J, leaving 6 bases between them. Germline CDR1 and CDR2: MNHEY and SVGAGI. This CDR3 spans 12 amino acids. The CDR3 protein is CASIGYTGELFF. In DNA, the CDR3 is TGTGCCAGCATAGGTTACACCGGGGAGCTGTTTTTT.

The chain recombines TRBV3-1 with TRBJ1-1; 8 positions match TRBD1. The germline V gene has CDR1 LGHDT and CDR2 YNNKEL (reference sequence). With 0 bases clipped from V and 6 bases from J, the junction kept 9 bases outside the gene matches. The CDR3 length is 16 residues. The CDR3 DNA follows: TGTGCCAGCAGCCAAGATCCGGACAGGGAGAATCCTGAAGCTTTCTTT. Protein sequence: CASSQDPDRENPEAFF.

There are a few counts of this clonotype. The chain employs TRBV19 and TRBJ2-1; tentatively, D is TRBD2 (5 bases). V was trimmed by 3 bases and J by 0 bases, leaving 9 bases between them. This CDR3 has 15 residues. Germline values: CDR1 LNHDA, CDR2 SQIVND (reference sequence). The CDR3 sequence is CASSIEGNSYNEQFF. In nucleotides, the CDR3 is TGTGCCAGTAGTATTGAGGGAAACTCCTACAATGAGCAGTTCTTC.

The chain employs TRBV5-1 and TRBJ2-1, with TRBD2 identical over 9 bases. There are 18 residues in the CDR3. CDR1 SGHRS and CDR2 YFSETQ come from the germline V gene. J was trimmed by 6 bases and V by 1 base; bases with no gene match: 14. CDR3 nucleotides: TGCGCCAGCAGCTTGTTCGGCGGGGGGGCCTCCGGGCGCAATGAGCAGTTCTTC. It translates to CASSLFGGGASGRNEQFF.

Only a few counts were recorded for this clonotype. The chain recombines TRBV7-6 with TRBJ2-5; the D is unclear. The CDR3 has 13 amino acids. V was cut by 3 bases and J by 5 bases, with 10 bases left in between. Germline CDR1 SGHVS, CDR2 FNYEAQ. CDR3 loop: CASSFLPSETQYF. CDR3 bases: TGTGCCAGCAGCTTCCTTCCGAGTGAGACCCAGTACTTC.

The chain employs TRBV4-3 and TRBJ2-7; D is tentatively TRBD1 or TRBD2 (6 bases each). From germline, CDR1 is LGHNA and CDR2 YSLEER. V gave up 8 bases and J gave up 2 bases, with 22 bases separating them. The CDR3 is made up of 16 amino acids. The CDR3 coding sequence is TGCGCCAGCCAAGAGTCGGGGGACACGTCCGCCTACGAGCAGTACGTC. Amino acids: CASQESGDTSAYEQYV.

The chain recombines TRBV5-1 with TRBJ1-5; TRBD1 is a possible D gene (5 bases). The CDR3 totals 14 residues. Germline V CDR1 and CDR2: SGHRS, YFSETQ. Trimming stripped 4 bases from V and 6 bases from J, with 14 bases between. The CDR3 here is CASSPSGDPQPQHF. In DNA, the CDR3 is TGCGCCAGCAGCCCCTCGGGGGACCCTCAGCCCCAGCATTTT.

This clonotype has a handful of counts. The CDR3 DNA sequence: TGTGCCAGCAGCCGGGACACTCAGCGTGAAGCTTTCTTT. As protein: CASSRDTQREAFF. This chain uses TRBV7-9 with TRBJ1-1, with D maybe TRBD1 (6 bases). V was shortened by 5 bases and J by 7 bases, with 14 bases between the two germline ends. Germline loops: CDR1 SEHNR, CDR2 FQNEAQ (reference sequence). CDR3 size: 13 residues.

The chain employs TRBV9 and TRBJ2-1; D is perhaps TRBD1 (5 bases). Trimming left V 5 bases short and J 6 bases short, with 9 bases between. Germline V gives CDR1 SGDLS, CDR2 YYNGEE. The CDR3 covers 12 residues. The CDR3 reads CASSARGNEQFF. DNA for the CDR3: TGTGCCAGCAGTGCTAGGGGCAATGAGCAGTTCTTC.

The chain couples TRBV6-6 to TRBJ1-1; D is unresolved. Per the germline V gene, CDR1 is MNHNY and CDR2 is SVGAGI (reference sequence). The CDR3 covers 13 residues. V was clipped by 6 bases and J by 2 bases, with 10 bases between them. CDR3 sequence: CASSYATNTEAFF. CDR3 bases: TGTGCCAGCAGCTATGCGACTAACACTGAAGCTTTCTTT.

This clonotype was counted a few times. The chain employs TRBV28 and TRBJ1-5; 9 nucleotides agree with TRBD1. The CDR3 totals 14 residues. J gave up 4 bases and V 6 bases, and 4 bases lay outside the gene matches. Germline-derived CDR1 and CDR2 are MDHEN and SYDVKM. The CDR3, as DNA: TGTGCCAGCAGAGCACAGGGGGCAAATCAGCCCCAGCATTTT. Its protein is CASRAQGANQPQHF. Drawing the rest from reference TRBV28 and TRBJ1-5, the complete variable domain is DVKVTQSSRYLVKRTGEKVFLECVQDMDHENMFWYRQDPGLGLRLIYFSYDVKMKEKGDIPEGYSVSREKKERFSLILESASTNQTSMYLCASRAQGANQPQHFGDGTRLSIL.

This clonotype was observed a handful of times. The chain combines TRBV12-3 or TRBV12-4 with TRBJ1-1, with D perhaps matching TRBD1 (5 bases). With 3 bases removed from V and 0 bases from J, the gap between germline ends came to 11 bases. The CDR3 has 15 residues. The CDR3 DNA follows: TGTGCCAGCAGTTTCCAAGGGGCTCTGAACACTGAAGCTTTCTTT. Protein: CASSFQGALNTEAFF.

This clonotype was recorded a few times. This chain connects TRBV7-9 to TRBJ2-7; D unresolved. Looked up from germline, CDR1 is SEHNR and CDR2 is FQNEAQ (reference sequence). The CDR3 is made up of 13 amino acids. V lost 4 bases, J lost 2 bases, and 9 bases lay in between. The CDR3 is CASSSPQPYEQYF. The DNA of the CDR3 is TGTGCCAGCAGCTCCCCACAACCCTACGAGCAGTACTTC.